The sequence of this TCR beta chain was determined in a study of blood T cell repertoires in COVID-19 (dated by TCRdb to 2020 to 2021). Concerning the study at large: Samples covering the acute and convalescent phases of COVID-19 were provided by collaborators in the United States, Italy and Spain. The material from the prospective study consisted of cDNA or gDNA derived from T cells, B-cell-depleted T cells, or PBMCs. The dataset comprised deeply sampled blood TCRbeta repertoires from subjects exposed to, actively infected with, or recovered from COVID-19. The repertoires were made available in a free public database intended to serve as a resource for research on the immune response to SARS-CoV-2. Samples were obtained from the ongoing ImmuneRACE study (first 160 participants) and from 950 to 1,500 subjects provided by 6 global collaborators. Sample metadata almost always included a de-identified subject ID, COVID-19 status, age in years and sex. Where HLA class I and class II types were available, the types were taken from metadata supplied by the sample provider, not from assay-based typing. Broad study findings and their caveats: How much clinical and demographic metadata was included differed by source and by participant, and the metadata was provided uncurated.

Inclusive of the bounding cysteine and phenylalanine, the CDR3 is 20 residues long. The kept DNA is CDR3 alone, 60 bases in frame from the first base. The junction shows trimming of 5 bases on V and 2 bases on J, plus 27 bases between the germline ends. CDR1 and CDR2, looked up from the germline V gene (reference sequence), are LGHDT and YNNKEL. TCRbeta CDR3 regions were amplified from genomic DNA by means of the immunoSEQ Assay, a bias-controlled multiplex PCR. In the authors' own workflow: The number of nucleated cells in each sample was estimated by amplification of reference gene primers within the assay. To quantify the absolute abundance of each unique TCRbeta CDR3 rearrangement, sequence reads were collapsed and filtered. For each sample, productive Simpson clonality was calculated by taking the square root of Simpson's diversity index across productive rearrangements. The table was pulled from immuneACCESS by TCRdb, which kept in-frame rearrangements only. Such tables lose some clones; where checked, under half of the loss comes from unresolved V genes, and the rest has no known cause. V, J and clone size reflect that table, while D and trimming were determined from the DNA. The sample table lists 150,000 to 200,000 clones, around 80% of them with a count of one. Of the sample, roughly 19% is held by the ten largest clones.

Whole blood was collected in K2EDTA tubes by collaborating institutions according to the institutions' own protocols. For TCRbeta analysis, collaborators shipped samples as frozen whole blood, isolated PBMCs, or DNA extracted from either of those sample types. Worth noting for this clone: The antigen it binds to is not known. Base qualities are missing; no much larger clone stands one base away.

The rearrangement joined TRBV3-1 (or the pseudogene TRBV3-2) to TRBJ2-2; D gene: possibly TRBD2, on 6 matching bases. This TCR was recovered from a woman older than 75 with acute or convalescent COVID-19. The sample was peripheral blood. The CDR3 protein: CASSYRRILRRGANTGELFF. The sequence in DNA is TGTGCCAGCAGCTATAGGCGAATTCTTAGGCGGGGAGCCAACACCGGGGAGCTGTTTTTT.